This T cell receptor beta chain was sequenced for a study of blood T cell repertoires in COVID-19 (TCRdb year 2020). Regarding the study in general: The collaborator samples originated in the United States, Italy and Spain and spanned the acute and convalescent phases of COVID-19. Samples were obtained from the ongoing ImmuneRACE study (first 160 participants) and from some 1,200 subjects provided by 6 global collaborators. The repertoires were released in a freely available public database meant as a resource for research on the immune response to SARS-CoV-2. The dataset comprised deeply sampled blood TCRbeta repertoires from subjects exposed to, actively infected with, or recovered from COVID-19. Where available, HLA class I and class II types were obtained from metadata supplied by the sample provider rather than from assay-based typing. The prospective study material was composed of cDNA or gDNA derived from T cells, B-cell-depleted T cells, or PBMCs. The sample metadata nearly always contained a de-identified subject ID, COVID-19 status, age in years and sex.

For CDR1 and CDR2, the germline V gene lists SGDLS and YYNGEE. The CDR3, from cysteine to phenylalanine, totals 14 residues. Only the CDR3 DNA stays, 42 bases, in frame from base 1. The junction shows trimming of 3 bases on V and 4 bases on J, and the gene matches do not reach 2 bases of it. Concerning this clone: The antigen it recognizes is unknown. Nothing much larger sits one base from this clone, and base qualities are not available.

General findings and caveats noted by the study authors: The quantity of clinical and demographic metadata differed by source and by participant and was supplied without curation.

TCRbeta CDR3 regions were amplified from genomic DNA by means of the immunoSEQ Assay, a bias-controlled multiplex PCR. The source study handled its data this way. The number of nucleated cells in each sample was estimated by amplification of reference gene primers within the assay. To quantify the absolute abundance of each unique TCRbeta CDR3 rearrangement, sequence reads were collapsed and filtered. Productive Simpson clonality was computed per sample as the square root of Simpson's diversity index over productive rearrangements. Held by TCRdb, this immuneACCESS table contains in-frame sequences only and omits some clones. Under half of the omission traces to an unresolved V gene where checked; the cause of the rest is unknown. The V and J calls and the clone size are those of that table, but D and trimming were determined from the DNA. Counted in this sample were about 170,000 clones; around 89% of them appeared once. Of the sample, roughly 25% falls within the top ten clones.

Each collaborating institution followed its own protocols to collect whole blood in K2EDTA tubes. For TCRbeta analysis, collaborator samples were shipped as frozen whole blood, as isolated PBMCs, or as DNA extracted from either sample type. The TCR sequence derives from a man in his sixties with acute or convalescent COVID-19. Sequencing input: peripheral blood. The rearranged segments are TRBV9 and TRBJ1-2; 11 middle bases align to TRBD1. CDR3 loop: CASSAGTGGYGYTF. The DNA sequence follows: TGTGCCAGCAGCGCAGGGACAGGGGGCTATGGCTACACCTTC.